This entry lists 15 T cell receptor beta chains sequenced from one sample in a study of Ad26.COV2.S vaccination and SARS-CoV-2 variants. Method: immunoSEQ multiplex PCR; TCRdb's copy keeps in-frame clones and lacks some. This sample has more than 300,000 clones, with 85% found just once. Treatment of the sample: some 20 received Ad26.COV2.S at low or high dose, single or two shots; 5 received placebo; per-sample allocation not given. The samples date from day 63 after the first vaccine or placebo injection. Sequenced here: peripheral blood, sampled in a trial of Ad26.COV2.S vaccine versus placebo. These receptors came from a person aged 18-60 years who received the Ad26.COV2.S COVID-19 vaccine or a placebo.

V and J are TRBV7-9 and TRBJ2-5; D gene unclear. Trimming took off 4 bases at V and 4 bases at J, with 19 bases between the two ends. From germline, CDR1 is SEHNR and CDR2 FQNEAQ (reference sequence). This CDR3 contains 16 residues. The CDR3, as DNA: TGTGCCAGCAGCTCGCGACCAACAACTACTTCAGAGACCCAGTACTTC. Translating gives CASSSRPTTTSETQYF. Full variable domain (rest looked up from reference TRBV7-9 and TRBJ2-5): DTGVSQNPRHKITKRGQNVTFRCDPISEHNRLYWYRQTLGQGPEFLTYFQNEAQLEKSRLLSDRFSAERPKGSFSTLEIQRTEQGDSAMYLCASSSRPTTTSETQYFGPGTRLLVL.

The V call is TRBV18, the J call TRBJ1-4; no definite D call. Looked up from germline, CDR1 is KGHSH and CDR2 is LQKENI. V was pared by 1 base and J by 8 bases, with 8 bases between. The CDR3 spans 13 residues. CDR3 nucleotide sequence: TGTGCCAGCTCACCACTCCGGATCGAAAAACTGTTTTTT. Its protein is CASSPLRIEKLFF.

The rearrangement joins TRBV19 to TRBJ2-5; D ambiguous. CDR3 size: 13 residues. Germline V gene data show CDR1 as LNHDA and CDR2 as SQIVND (reference sequence). The ends were cut back, 6 bases at V and 1 base at J, with 9 bases in the middle. The CDR3 here is CASRFSVQETQYF. CDR3 DNA: TGTGCCAGTAGGTTCAGTGTCCAAGAGACCCAGTACTTC.

This chain connects TRBV27 to TRBJ2-3; 9 bases line up with TRBD2. J lost 2 bases, V lost 3 bases, and 6 bases had no gene match. Per the germline V gene, CDR1 is MNHEY and CDR2 is SMNVEV (reference sequence). The CDR3 is 16 residues long. The CDR3 protein is CASSLELAGYTDTQYF. Here the CDR3 DNA reads TGTGCCAGCAGTTTGGAGCTAGCGGGGTACACAGATACGCAGTATTTT.

This clone was seen a few times. The CDR3 sequence is CASSSGQGYSYEQYF. CDR3 nucleotide sequence: TGCGCCAGCAGCTCAGGACAGGGATATTCCTACGAGCAGTACTTC. V and J are TRBV5-1 and TRBJ2-7, with TRBD1 identical over 8 bases. V was clipped by 3 bases and J by 1 base; unmatched bases: 6. The CDR3 length is 15 residues. Germline assignment: CDR1 SGHRS and CDR2 YFSETQ. Supplemented by reference TRBV5-1 and TRBJ2-7, the full variable domain reads KAGVTQTPRYLIKTRGQQVTLSCSPISGHRSVSWYQQTPGQGLQFLFEYFSETQRNKGNFPGRFSGRQFSNSRSEMNVSTLELGDSALYLCASSSGQGYSYEQYFGPGTRLTVT.

V usage is TRBV7-2 and J usage is TRBJ2-7, with D perhaps matching TRBD2 (7 bases). The CDR3 runs to 14 residues. V gave up 6 bases and J gave up 5 bases, with 17 bases separating them. Germline V gives CDR1 SGHTA, CDR2 FQGNSA. The CDR3 nucleotides are TGTGCCAGCAGTGGTCGGGGGGCGCGAGACGAGCAGTACTTC. Amino acid sequence: CASSGRGARDEQYF.

The chain employs TRBV5-1 and TRBJ1-1, with TRBD1 as a possible D gene (5 bases). This CDR3 comprises 15 residues. CDR1 and CDR2 (germline): SGHRS, YFSETQ. The V end was cut by 2 bases, the J end by 6 bases, with 17 bases between. The CDR3 DNA sequence: TGCGCCAGCAGCTTTAGTGGGCAGGGTGTCGCTGAAGCTTTCTTT. Amino acid sequence: CASSFSGQGVAEAFF. Based on the CDR3 plus reference TRBV5-1 and TRBJ1-1, the full variable domain is KAGVTQTPRYLIKTRGQQVTLSCSPISGHRSVSWYQQTPGQGLQFLFEYFSETQRNKGNFPGRFSGRQFSNSRSEMNVSTLELGDSALYLCASSFSGQGVAEAFFGQGTRLTVV.

This clone was seen a few times. The chain uses TRBV27 and TRBJ1-1, with a weak D call TRBD1 (6 bases). This CDR3 contains 13 residues. Trimming removed 3 bases from V and 4 bases from J, with 9 bases in between. Germline loops: CDR1 MNHEY, CDR2 SMNVEV (reference sequence). CDR3 in DNA: TGTGCCAGCAGTTTGGGGGCGAGCACTGAAGCTTTCTTT. It codes for CASSLGASTEAFF.

The chain recombines TRBV19 with TRBJ1-5; TRBD1 might be the D (6 bases). This CDR3 is built from 16 residues. Trimming removed 5 bases at V and 3 bases at J, with 17 bases between. Per germline, CDR1 LNHDA and CDR2 SQIVND (reference sequence). In nucleotides, the CDR3 is TGTGCCAGTAGTCCCCGGGACACCGGATTCAATCAGCCCCAGCATTTT. It yields the protein CASSPRDTGFNQPQHF.

The chain carries TRBV7-9 and TRBJ1-1, with a tentative D call TRBD1 (6 bases). CDR1 is SEHNR and CDR2 is FQNEAQ in the germline V gene (reference sequence). The CDR3 spans 14 residues. V lost 1 base, J lost 4 bases, and 10 bases lay in between. The CDR3 loop is CASSLGGGPTEAFF. In DNA form, the CDR3 reads TGTGCCAGCAGCTTAGGCGGGGGGCCCACTGAAGCTTTCTTT.

This clone was recorded only once. The chain links TRBV5-1 to TRBJ2-7; D ambiguous. The V gene's germline CDR1 is SGHRS and CDR2 YFSETQ. The CDR3 runs to 15 residues. Trimming cost V 4 bases and J 5 bases, with 19 bases left between them. CDR3 nucleotide sequence: TGCGCCAGCAGCCTACGACAAGGGATGGTAAACGAGCAGTACTTC. It is translated as CASSLRQGMVNEQYF.

This clone occurred many times. The gene calls are TRBV6-6 and TRBJ2-5, with 10 bases aligning to TRBD1. V shed 6 bases, J shed 4 bases, and the junction held 8 bases outside the gene matches. The CDR3 covers 15 residues. Per germline, CDR1 MNHNY and CDR2 SVGAGI (reference sequence). The CDR3 sequence: CASRTQTGGGETQYF. DNA for the CDR3: TGTGCCAGCAGAACCCAGACAGGGGGCGGAGAGACCCAGTACTTC.

This rearrangement joins TRBV7-9 to TRBJ1-1; 7 nucleotides match TRBD1. The CDR3 covers 15 residues. J lost 5 bases, V lost 5 bases, and 11 bases had no gene match. Germline CDR1 SEHNR, CDR2 FQNEAQ (reference sequence). The CDR3 loop reads CASSTLTGFGTEAFF. DNA of the CDR3: TGTGCCAGCAGCACGCTGACAGGGTTTGGGACTGAAGCTTTCTTT.

The rearrangement joins TRBV21-1 to TRBJ2-5; the listed D gene, TRBD2, was not tested against the DNA. TRBV21-1 is a pseudogene. CDR3 length: 12 residues. The CDR3: CASSQGRETQYF. The CDR3 DNA reads TGTGCCAGCAGCCAAGGGAGAGAGACCCAGTACTTC.

V and J are TRBV14 and TRBJ2-5; TRBD2 aligns across 10 bases. The CDR3 consists of 17 residues. Germline-derived CDR1 and CDR2 are SGHDN and FVKESK. Trimming took 2 bases from V and 6 from J; bases not matched to a gene: 12. CDR3 sequence reads: CASSQRGTSGVGKTQYF. In nucleotides, the CDR3 is TGTGCCAGCAGCCAACGAGGAACTAGCGGGGTGGGGAAGACCCAGTACTTC.